This TCR beta chain was captured in a study of T cells in Graves' hyperthyroidism and ophthalmopathy. Notes on the study in general: The model predicted ophthalmopathy a median around 6.5 months before onset. Most clonotypes that expanded in the thyroid above 0.001 also showed up in blood.

Those with hyperthyroidism were 18 to 65 years old, newly diagnosed, and ill for under 2 months. Template material for amplifying TCR beta CDR3 regions consisted of RNA transcripts. HTBI primers drove first-round RT-PCR of the TCR CDR3. TCRdb re-derived calls from the multiplex PCR reads in MiXCR, one entry per CDR3 protein. The table lists 370,000 or so distinct CDR3 sequences, more than 20% of them singletons. Germline V CDR1 and CDR2: LGHDT, YNNKEL (reference sequence). The junction had 9 bases not matched to a gene; V was cut back by 3 bases and J by 2 bases. This CDR3 spans 18 amino acids. This clonotype was detected only a few times. What it binds is unknown.

Material for sequencing was blood. The chain uses TRBV3-1 and TRBJ2-3; the match to TRBD2 covers 12 bases. The TCR originated in a man aged 50-59 years with Graves' hyperthyroidism. The CDR3 reads CASSHPRLAGVTTDTQYF. The CDR3 nucleotides read TGTGCCAGCAGCCACCCCAGACTAGCGGGAGTCACCACAGATACGCAGTATTTT.